This T cell receptor beta chain was identified during a study of T cell changes during pregnancy in multiple sclerosis. Generated by immunoSEQ multiplex PCR, the TCRdb table keeps only in-frame clones and is missing some. Found here are more than 70,000 clones, roughly 89% of them singletons; the top ten hold about 1.7%. The sample consisted of peripheral blood, taken after pregnancy. The sequence was obtained from a female donor in good health, enrolled as a control in a pregnancy study.

DNA for the CDR3: TGTGCCAGCAGCTGGAAACTAGCGGGGGGCCCTAGCGAGCAGTACTTC. Amino acid sequence: CASSWKLAGGPSEQYF. The gene calls are TRBV5-6 and TRBJ2-7; 12 bases fit TRBD2. Germline CDR1 and CDR2: SGHDT and YYEEEE. The CDR3 spans 16 residues. With 3 bases clipped from V and 6 bases from J, the junction kept 10 bases outside the gene matches.